This note documents a single T cell receptor (beta chain) sequence. The CDR3 length is 15 residues. V lost 5 bases and J lost 4; bases outside the gene matches: 6. Germline-derived CDR1 and CDR2 are SGHRS and YFSETQ. Per the original data handling: Researchers report that nucleated cell counts were estimated from reference gene primer amplification. TCRdb's copy holds only in-frame clones and misses some; the assay was immunoSEQ multiplex PCR. V and J calls plus clone size are reproduced from that table; the DNA served to infer D and trimming. Among about 78,000 clones, about 89% were seen once, and the ten largest hold around 5.3%. The data were taken from a study of blood T cell repertoires in COVID-19. Turning to the study itself: Samples representing acute and convalescent COVID-19 were sourced from the United States, Italy and Spain. Sample material is recorded as cDNA or gDNA derived from T cells, B-cell-depleted T cells, or PBMCs.

This clonotype was sampled from a man aged 45 to 65 with active or convalescent COVID-19. V usage is TRBV5-1 and J usage is TRBJ2-3; TRBD2 agrees at 11 bases. Source material: peripheral blood. This CDR3 reads CASRKLAGEADTQYF. The CDR3 bases are TGCGCCAGCAGAAAACTAGCGGGGGAGGCAGATACGCAGTATTTT.